These 10 T cell receptor beta chains were sequenced from one sample in a study of T cell responses to AZD1222 COVID-19 vaccine. This table comes from immunoSEQ multiplex PCR, and its TCRdb copy is limited to in-frame clones, with some not included. The data show 130,000 or so clones, with over 75% seen just once and around 7.9% held by the top ten. Sequencing used peripheral blood, obtained 28 days after the second dose of the MenACWY control vaccine. The receptors stem from an adult who received the MenACWY meningococcal vaccine as a control.

In its sample, this clone was seen once. This chain uses TRBV5-4 with TRBJ2-5; tentative D call: TRBD1 (5 bases). CDR3 length: 13 amino acids. Germline V gene data show CDR1 as SGHNT and CDR2 as YYREEE (reference sequence). V lost 0 bases and J 5 bases, leaving 8 bases between the germline ends. CDR3 DNA sequence: TGTGCCAGCAGCTTGGGTAGGGGTGAGACCCAGTACTTC. As protein: CASSLGRGETQYF.

The chain employs TRBV19 and TRBJ1-5, with unresolved D. CDR3 length: 17 amino acids. Germline-derived CDR1 and CDR2 are LNHDA and SQIVND (reference sequence). The ends were cut back, 4 bases at V and 4 bases at J, with 20 bases in the middle. CDR3 in amino acids: CASSRKTGLEENQPQHF. In nucleotides, the CDR3 is TGTGCCAGTAGTAGAAAGACCGGGCTCGAGGAGAATCAGCCCCAGCATTTT.

The chain recombines TRBV5-1 with TRBJ2-7; 9 positions agree with TRBD2. The trim removed 2 bases at V and 1 base at J, leaving 1 base unmatched. This CDR3 region has 14 residues. Germline V gene data show CDR1 as SGHRS and CDR2 as YFSETQ. The CDR3 nucleotides are TGCGCCAGCAGCTTAGCGGGAGGTTCCTACGAGCAGTACTTC. Translated: CASSLAGGSYEQYF.

The genes are TRBV7-2 and TRBJ2-1; tentative D call: TRBD2 (6 bases). Trimming cost V 8 bases and J 2 bases, with 22 bases left between them. Germline CDR1 reads SGHTA; CDR2 reads FQGNSA. The CDR3 has 17 amino acids. CDR3 sequence reads: CASQWGSGGNTYNEQFF. CDR3 nucleotides: TGTGCCAGCCAGTGGGGATCCGGGGGAAACACCTACAATGAGCAGTTCTTC. Variable domain in full (rest from reference TRBV7-2 and TRBJ2-1): GAGVSQSPSNKVTEKGKDVELRCDPISGHTALYWYRQSLGQGLEFLIYFQGNSAPDKSGLPSDRFSAERTGGSVSTLTIQRTQQEDSAVYLCASQWGSGGNTYNEQFFGPGTRLTVL.

The V call is TRBV6-5, the J call TRBJ1-1; D gene uncertain. This CDR3 comprises 16 residues. V lost 0 bases and J 1 base, leaving 12 bases between the germline ends. The germline V gene has CDR1 MNHEY and CDR2 SVGAGI. DNA of the CDR3: TGTGCCAGCAGTTACTCGTTGGGCTTCTCGAACACTGAAGCTTTCTTT. Translating it yields CASSYSLGFSNTEAFF.

For the CDR3, the DNA is TGCGCCAGCAGCCAGCTGGGGCAGGGTCACCAGTACGTC. It encodes CASSQLGQGHQYV. The chain employs TRBV5-1 and TRBJ2-7; a possible D gene is TRBD1 (5 bases). CDR3 length: 13 residues. CDR1 and CDR2 (germline): SGHRS, YFSETQ. The V gene lost 4 bases and the J gene lost 10 bases, with 18 bases spanning the gap.

This chain's CDR3 is CASSPGPAYGYTF. CDR3 sequence (DNA): TGTGCCAGCAGCCCGGGCCCTGCCTATGGCTACACCTTC. This sequence joins TRBV5-8 and TRBJ1-2; no clear D. Germline CDR1 is SGHTS and CDR2 is YDEGEE. Trimming took 4 bases from V and 4 from J, leaving 11 bases between them. CDR3 length equals 13 residues.

The V gene is TRBV21-1, the J gene TRBJ2-6. TRBV21-1 is marked as a pseudogene. The CDR3 sequence is 16 residues long. CDR3 DNA sequence: TGTGCCAGCCATAAGACGGATACTTCTGGGGCCAACGTCCTGACTTTC. Translating it yields CASHKTDTSGANVLTF.

The chain couples TRBV14 to TRBJ2-1, with D hard to call. Trimming took off 1 base at V and 5 bases at J, with 9 bases between the two ends. Per the germline V gene, CDR1 is SGHDN and CDR2 is FVKESK. This CDR3 region has 14 residues. Written as DNA, the CDR3 is TGTGCCAGCAGCCAAGTTCGTTGGAACAATGAGCAGTTCTTC. Translated, it gives CASSQVRWNNEQFF.

A single count supports this clone. This chain links TRBV5-1 with TRBJ2-5; 8 positions agree with TRBD2. The germline V gene encodes CDR1 SGHRS and CDR2 YFSETQ. The CDR3 runs to 19 residues. V lost 1 base and J lost 1; bases outside the gene matches: 15. CDR3 in DNA: TGCGCCAGCAGCTTGATTGGTAGCGGGGCGTCGATGGCCCAAGAGACCCAGTACTTC. Its translation: CASSLIGSGASMAQETQYF.